A selection of T cell receptor beta chains follows, all from one sample in a study of T cell responses to AZD1222 COVID-19 vaccine. Measured with immunoSEQ multiplex PCR; TCRdb has only the in-frame clones, and not every one. The table has 100,000 to 150,000 clones, around 90% seen once. The sample here was peripheral blood, taken on day 0 of AZD1222 vaccination. The source is an adult in good health. The CDR3 runs from the conserved cysteine through the conserved F or W. The D gene is left open where the match is weak. Some rows mark clone size as missing; the rest say once, few, many or name a class of expanded clone.

CDR3 DNA	CDR3 protein	J gene	clone size	V gene	D gene
TGCACCAGCAGCCCGCCCCCGGGACAGTTGATCAATGAGCAGTTCTTC	CTSSPPPGQLINEQFF	TRBJ2-1	NA	TRBV1	NA
TGTGCCAGTAGTAGCGGGAGGGCTTTCCACGAGCAGTACTTC	CASSSGRAFHEQYF	TRBJ2-7	NA	TRBV13	TRBD2
TGTGCCAGCAGTCCGAATAACAGGGGCCGCTACACCTTC	CASSPNNRGRYTF	TRBJ1-2	NA	TRBV28	TRBD1
TGTGCCAGCAGCCCGGCGGGGGACAGCTCCTACGAGCAGTACTTC	CASSPAGDSSYEQYF	TRBJ2-7	NA	TRBV5-4	NA
TGTGCCAGCAGCCCCAGACCAGAGCCAGATACGCAGTATTTT	CASSPRPEPDTQYF	TRBJ2-3	NA	TRBV13	NA
TGTGCCAGCAGCTCGTTGGACAGATCTAGCTCTGGGGCCAACGTCCTGACTTTC	CASSSLDRSSSGANVLTF	TRBJ2-6	NA	TRBV5-4	NA
TGTGCCATCAGTGAACAAGGCATGAACACTGAAGCTTTCTTT	CAISEQGMNTEAFF	TRBJ1-1	NA	TRBV10-3	NA
TGTGCCAGCAGCTTGGAGCCTTCTGGGGCCAACGTCCTGACTTTC	CASSLEPSGANVLTF	TRBJ2-6	NA	TRBV5-5	NA
TGTGCCAGCAGTAGTCAGTATGGCTACACCTTC	CASSSQYGYTF	TRBJ1-2	NA	TRBV6-4	NA
TGTGCCAGTAGTGCAACGGGACTGGTCTCTGGGGCCAACGTCCTGACTTTC	CASSATGLVSGANVLTF	TRBJ2-6	NA	TRBV19	NA
TGTGCCAGCAGCCCTAGCAATCAGCCCCAGCATTTT	CASSPSNQPQHF	TRBJ1-5	NA	TRBV7-9	NA
TGTGCCAGCAGTGATGCAGTCTACGAGCAGTACTTC	CASSDAVYEQYF	TRBJ2-7	few	TRBV6-1	NA
TGTGCCAGCAGCCAAGTGGTAACTCAAGAGACCCAGTACTTC	CASSQVVTQETQYF	TRBJ2-5	NA	TRBV3-1/TRBV3-2	NA
TGTGCCAGCAGCGGGGATCGGACAGTTAACACTGAAGCTTTCTTT	CASSGDRTVNTEAFF	TRBJ1-1	NA	TRBV7-9	NA
TGTGCCAGCAGCTTGGCGGTTCAGGGGGCCTATGGCTACACCTTC	CASSLAVQGAYGYTF	TRBJ1-2	once	TRBV5-5	TRBD1
TGTGCCTGGAGCAGGGAGGGGAACACTGAAGCTTTCTTT	CAWSREGNTEAFF	TRBJ1-1	NA	TRBV30	NA
TGTGCCAGCAGTGACCCCCAGCAGGGGGGGGTTGGGACTGAAGCTTTCTTT	CASSDPQQGGVGTEAFF	TRBJ1-1	NA	TRBV6-1	TRBD1
TGTGCCAGCAGCTTAGGCGGTGTGAACACAGATACGCAGTATTTT	CASSLGGVNTDTQYF	TRBJ2-3	NA	TRBV11-3	NA
TGTGCCAGCAGCTTGGGGGACAGGGGGCTCCAAGAGACCCAGTACTTC	CASSLGDRGLQETQYF	TRBJ2-5	NA	TRBV7-9	TRBD1
TGTGCCAGCAGTTACAGGGTCCATGGCTACACCTTC	CASSYRVHGYTF	TRBJ1-2	NA	TRBV12-3/TRBV12-4	NA
TGTGCCATCGGTAGACAAAACACTGAAGCTTTCTTT	CAIGRQNTEAFF	TRBJ1-1	NA	TRBV10-3	NA
TGTGCCAGCAGTTTAGGGGGCCATCAGCCCCAGCATTTT	CASSLGGHQPQHF	TRBJ1-5	NA	TRBV6-5	TRBD1
TGTGCCGGGCAAGACAGGACCTCTGGAAACACCATATATTTT	CAGQDRTSGNTIYF	TRBJ1-3	NA	TRBV28	NA
TGTGCCAGCAGGATGACAGGAACGTATGAAGCTTTCTTT	CASRMTGTYEAFF	TRBJ1-1	NA	TRBV5-8	NA
TGTGCCAGCAGTGTTACAGGGGCAGATGGCTACACCTTC	CASSVTGADGYTF	TRBJ1-2	NA	TRBV27	TRBD1
TGTGCCAGCAGCTTGTTTATGGGGTACACCGGGGAGCTGTTTTTT	CASSLFMGYTGELFF	TRBJ2-2	NA	TRBV5-4	NA